Listed below are T cell receptor beta chains from one sample, sequenced in a study of blood T cell repertoires in COVID-19. Assay used: immunoSEQ multiplex PCR; TCRdb lists only in-frame clones, some missing. The table records over 70,000 clones, roughly 71% of them present only once. The specimen sequenced was peripheral blood. These receptors were collected from a woman of 80 years or more with acute or convalescent COVID-19. Both conserved end residues are part of each CDR3. The D gene is left open where the match is weak. Part of the rows lack a size; the others show once, few, many or a class for expanded clones.

D: -
size: -
V: TRBV25-1
J: TRBJ1-1
DNA: TGTGCCAGCAGTGATTACAGGCAGAACACTGAAGCTTTCTTT
CDR3: CASSDYRQNTEAFF

D: TRBD2
size: -
V: TRBV19
J: TRBJ2-3
DNA: TGTGCCAGTAGTGCCCGAACTAGCGGGGGGCCTACTAGCACAGATACGCAGTATTTT
CDR3: CASSARTSGGPTSTDTQYF

D: -
size: once
V: TRBV29-1
J: TRBJ1-2
DNA: TGCAGCGTTGAATTCGTACAGGGAAGCAACGGCTACACCTTC
CDR3: CSVEFVQGSNGYTF

D: TRBD2
size: once
V: TRBV2
J: TRBJ2-5
DNA: TGTGCCAGCATCCCGCTCGGGGGGGCCGCCGGTGAGACCCAGTACTTC
CDR3: CASIPLGGAAGETQYF

D: TRBD2
size: -
V: TRBV9
J: TRBJ2-1
DNA: TGTGCCTCCCGTGGAGGGGGACTAGGGGGCAATGAGCAGTTCTTC
CDR3: CASRGGGLGGNEQFF

D: TRBD1
size: -
V: TRBV9
J: TRBJ2-1
DNA: TGTGCCAGCAGCTCCCGGGACAGACCGACCTACAATGAGCAGTTCTTC
CDR3: CASSSRDRPTYNEQFF

D: -
size: once
V: TRBV4-3
J: TRBJ2-5
DNA: TGCGCCAGCAGCCAAGGAGCGGCGACCACCCAGTACTTC
CDR3: CASSQGAATTQYF

D: -
size: -
V: TRBV15
J: TRBJ1-2
DNA: TGTGCCACCAGCCTTGACGGGGCGGGGGGCTACACCTTC
CDR3: CATSLDGAGGYTF

D: -
size: -
V: TRBV19
J: TRBJ2-2
DNA: TGTGCCAGTAGTTTCTCAGGGGTCGGGGAGCTGTTTTTT
CDR3: CASSFSGVGELFF

D: -
size: -
V: TRBV18
J: TRBJ2-2
DNA: TGTGCCAGCTCACCACGCGTGGGGGAGGAGAAGCTGTTTTTT
CDR3: CASSPRVGEEKLFF

D: -
size: -
V: TRBV15
J: TRBJ1-1
DNA: TGTGCCACCAGCAGAGATCGGGACACTGAAGCTTTCTTT
CDR3: CATSRDRDTEAFF

D: -
size: few
V: TRBV7-3
J: TRBJ1-1
DNA: TGTGCCAGCAGCTTGGACAAGAACACTGAAGCTTTCTTT
CDR3: CASSLDKNTEAFF

D: -
size: -
V: TRBV29-1
J: TRBJ1-5
DNA: TGCAGCGTTGCCCAATCGACAGGCCCCAATCAGCCCCAGCATTTT
CDR3: CSVAQSTGPNQPQHF

D: TRBD2
size: -
V: TRBV7-3
J: TRBJ2-2
DNA: TGTGCCAGCAGCTTAGGACTAGAGACCGGGGAGCTGTTTTTT
CDR3: CASSLGLETGELFF

D: -
size: once
V: TRBV24-1
J: TRBJ1-6
DNA: TGTGCCACCAGTGGGTTTTGGGTCTCTAGTTCACCCCTCCACTTT
CDR3: CATSGFWVSSSPLHF

D: TRBD1
size: -
V: TRBV3-1/TRBV3-2
J: TRBJ1-4
DNA: TGTGCCAGCAGCAGAGGGACAGGGGGTAATGAAAAACTGTTTTTT
CDR3: CASSRGTGGNEKLFF

D: -
size: once
V: TRBV12-3/TRBV12-4
J: TRBJ1-2
DNA: TGTGCCAGCAGTTTAACTCTTAACTATGGCTACACCTTC
CDR3: CASSLTLNYGYTF

D: TRBD1
size: -
V: TRBV25-1
J: TRBJ1-2
DNA: TGTGCCAGCAGCCATAGGGGGCTAGGCTATGGCTACACCTTC
CDR3: CASSHRGLGYGYTF

D: TRBD1
size: -
V: TRBV7-2
J: TRBJ1-2
DNA: TGTGCCAGCAGCAGTACAGGGGGTCCTAACTATGGCTACACCTTC
CDR3: CASSSTGGPNYGYTF

D: -
size: -
V: TRBV12-3/TRBV12-4
J: TRBJ1-1
DNA: TGTGCCAGCAGTTTAAGAGAGATTACAGCTTTCTTT
CDR3: CASSLREITAFF

D: -
size: -
V: TRBV28
J: TRBJ1-2
DNA: TGTGCCAGCAGTTTATCCCCGGGTCAGGGCTATGGCTACACCTTC
CDR3: CASSLSPGQGYGYTF

D: TRBD1
size: -
V: TRBV11-1
J: TRBJ1-1
DNA: TGTGCCAGCAGCGAGGACAGGGTGGGGTTAACTGAAGCTTTCTTT
CDR3: CASSEDRVGLTEAFF

D: TRBD2
size: -
V: TRBV11-3
J: TRBJ2-5
DNA: TGTGCCAGCAGCTGGAATAGCGGGGAGACCCAGTACTTC
CDR3: CASSWNSGETQYF

D: TRBD2
size: -
V: TRBV5-1
J: TRBJ2-3
DNA: TGCGCCAGCAGCCAGGATCTATCGGGACTAGCAGTAGATACGCAGTATTTT
CDR3: CASSQDLSGLAVDTQYF

D: TRBD2
size: -
V: TRBV19
J: TRBJ2-5
DNA: TGTGCCAGTAGTATAGATCCGGCGGGGGTTAGAGAGACCCAGTACTTC
CDR3: CASSIDPAGVRETQYF

D: TRBD2
size: -
V: TRBV7-9
J: TRBJ2-3
DNA: TGTGCCAGCAGCTTAGCTGGGATAGCGGGGGACACAGATACGCAGTATTTT
CDR3: CASSLAGIAGDTDTQYF

D: TRBD2
size: -
V: TRBV4-1
J: TRBJ2-5
DNA: TGCGCCAGCAGCCAAGAGGCGGGGGGGCTTAGGGAGACCCAGTACTTC
CDR3: CASSQEAGGLRETQYF

D: -
size: few
V: TRBV7-6
J: TRBJ1-5
DNA: TGTGCCAGCAGTCAAACGGTCCCGGGTGGCAATCAGCCCCAGCATTTT
CDR3: CASSQTVPGGNQPQHF